These 26 T cell receptor beta chains were sequenced from one sample in a study of chemoradiotherapy in HPV16-positive cancers. Profiled with immunoSEQ multiplex PCR; TCRdb holds only in-frame clones, not every one. The sample lists fewer than 20,000 clones, 79% occurring once. The material was obtained from a patient who underwent chemoradiotherapy. The source is a human donor with HPV-associated anogenital cancer.

This clone came up a few times. The V and J genes are TRBV6-5 and TRBJ1-4, with D possibly TRBD1 on 6 matching bases. CDR3 length: 13 amino acids. Trimming left V 4 bases short and J 7 bases short, with 10 bases between. Germline V gene data show CDR1 as MNHEY and CDR2 as SVGAGI. Here the CDR3 reads CASSLGHGEKLFF. For the CDR3, the DNA is TGTGCCAGCAGTTTGGGACACGGTGAAAAACTGTTTTTT.

The J gene is TRBJ1-3, the V gene TRBV30; TRBD1 matches 7 bases. This CDR3 contains 15 residues. CDR1 GTSNPN and CDR2 SVGIG come from the germline V gene (reference sequence). V lost 3 bases, J lost 1 base, and 6 bases stayed unmatched. CDR3 sequence: CAWSARGRSGNTIYF. As DNA, the CDR3 is TGTGCCTGGAGCGCAAGGGGGCGATCTGGAAACACCATATATTTT.

The genes are TRBV28 and TRBJ1-5; D is uncertain. Germline V CDR1 and CDR2: MDHEN, SYDVKM. The CDR3 spans 13 residues. Trimming took off 4 bases at V and 5 bases at J, with 9 bases between the two ends. The CDR3 is CASSSPNYQPQHF. CDR3 coding DNA: TGTGCCAGCAGTTCGCCCAACTATCAGCCCCAGCATTTT.

The chain combines TRBV7-2 with TRBJ2-1, with D unclear. Germline V gene sequence: CDR1 SGHTA, CDR2 FQGNSA. This CDR3 has 16 residues. V lost 3 bases to trimming and J lost 6 bases, with 18 bases between them. The CDR3: CASSFCRALGCNEQFF. CDR3 DNA sequence: TGTGCCAGCAGCTTTTGCCGTGCTTTAGGGTGCAATGAGCAGTTCTTC.

DNA of the CDR3: TGTGCCAGCAGCCCGACAGGGGGCATTCAAGAGACCCAGTACTTC. Protein: CASSPTGGIQETQYF. The rearrangement links TRBV5-4 to TRBJ2-5, with 10 bases lining up with TRBD1. This CDR3 region has 15 residues. Germline V CDR1 and CDR2: SGHNT, YYREEE (reference sequence). The J segment lost 2 bases and the V segment lost 4 bases, leaving 5 bases of the junction unmatched.

The chain combines TRBV5-1 with TRBJ1-6; perhaps TRBD1 as D (5 bases). The CDR3 is made up of 13 amino acids. Germline V gene data show CDR1 as SGHRS and CDR2 as YFSETQ. Trimming pared 0 bases from V and 12 bases from J, leaving 10 bases between. CDR3 DNA: TGCGCCAGCAGCTTGGCAGAGGGGAGACCCCTCCACTTT. Translated: CASSLAEGRPLHF.

This chain joins TRBV19 and TRBJ1-2; a possible D gene is TRBD1 (6 bases). Germline V gene data show CDR1 as LNHDA and CDR2 as SQIVND (reference sequence). The CDR3 consists of 13 residues. The V end lost 7 bases, the J end lost 4 bases, and 13 bases lay between the germline ends. CDR3 amino acids: CASNSRGRYGYTF. Written as DNA, the CDR3 is TGTGCCAGTAATTCCAGGGGCCGCTATGGCTACACCTTC.

V gene TRBV28 combines with J gene TRBJ1-5; tentatively, D is TRBD1 (5 bases). This CDR3 has 14 amino acids. V shed 7 bases and J shed 4 bases, with 14 bases lying between them. From germline, CDR1 is MDHEN and CDR2 SYDVKM. The CDR3 sequence: CASTPLGGNQPQHF. In DNA form, the CDR3 reads TGTGCCAGCACCCCTTTGGGGGGAAATCAGCCCCAGCATTTT.

DNA for the CDR3: TGTGCCTGGAAGTCTGTCTTTAACTATGGCTACACCTTC. Translated, it gives CAWKSVFNYGYTF. The rearrangement joins TRBV30 to TRBJ1-2; the D is unclear. Deletions cut 4 bases from V and 1 base from J, with 10 bases between. The germline gives CDR1 GTSNPN, CDR2 SVGIG (reference sequence). The CDR3 length is 13 residues.

The chain has TRBV27 and TRBJ2-1; D call uncertain. In germline, CDR1 is MNHEY, CDR2 SMNVEV (reference sequence). V gave up 6 bases and J gave up 4 bases, with 10 bases separating them. There are 13 residues in the CDR3. Here the CDR3 reads CASRAKGYNEQFF. CDR3 sequence (DNA): TGTGCCAGCAGAGCTAAAGGGTACAATGAGCAGTTCTTC.

CDR3 protein: CASSLTFTGELFF. For the CDR3, the DNA is TGTGCCAGCAGCTTAACGTTTACCGGGGAGCTGTTTTTT. V usage is TRBV7-3 and J usage is TRBJ2-2; D uncertain. The CDR3 covers 13 residues. Germline V CDR1 and CDR2: SGHTA, FQGTGA. Trimming removed 0 bases at V and 5 bases at J, with 4 bases between.

This chain links TRBV7-9 with TRBJ1-6; D call uncertain. CDR1 and CDR2 (germline): SEHNR, FQNEAQ (reference sequence). This CDR3 has 14 residues. The V gene lost 3 bases and the J gene lost 7 bases, with 10 bases spanning the gap. This chain's CDR3 is CASSFKAGNSPLHF. CDR3 in DNA: TGTGCCAGCAGCTTTAAGGCCGGGAATTCACCCCTCCACTTT.

The rearrangement uses TRBV25-1 and TRBJ1-5; 8 bases are a match to TRBD1. From germline, CDR1 is MGHDK and CDR2 SYGVNS. The ends lost 3 bases at V and 6 bases at J; junction bases unmatched: 10. This CDR3 spans 16 amino acids. The CDR3 is CASSDFLRTGFQPQHF. The CDR3 DNA reads as TGTGCCAGCAGTGACTTCCTTAGGACAGGGTTTCAGCCCCAGCATTTT.

This rearrangement joins TRBV7-2 to TRBJ1-2; TRBD1 aligns across 8 bases. Trimming cost V 2 bases and J 2 bases; bases outside gene matches: 10. The CDR3 runs to 17 residues. Germline V gene data show CDR1 as SGHTA and CDR2 as FQGNSA. The CDR3 protein is CASSLPLDREENYGYTF. In nucleotides, the CDR3 is TGTGCCAGCAGCTTACCTCTGGACAGGGAAGAGAACTATGGCTACACCTTC.

A few counts support this clone. The V and J genes are TRBV7-2 and TRBJ2-3, with D perhaps TRBD2 (6 bases). Between the trimmed V and J ends, which lost 2 bases and 5 bases, there was a span of 17 bases. The CDR3 is made up of 16 amino acids. Germline V gene sequence: CDR1 SGHTA, CDR2 FQGNSA. The chain's CDR3 is CASSLRRAHTGDTQYF. The DNA for the CDR3 is TGTGCCAGCAGCTTAAGGAGGGCCCACACAGGAGATACGCAGTATTTT.

The chain joins TRBV13 to TRBJ1-2, with D perhaps matching TRBD1 (5 bases). The CDR3 contains 14 residues. Trimming took 1 base from V and 4 from J, leaving 10 bases between them. Germline V gene sequence: CDR1 PRHDT, CDR2 FYEKMQ (reference sequence). CDR3 protein: CASSLAGQPYGYTF. CDR3 coding DNA: TGTGCCAGCAGCTTAGCGGGGCAGCCCTATGGCTACACCTTC.

This clone was counted between two and nine times. The CDR3 region has the DNA TGTGCCAGCAGTCCGATGTCTGGGGCCAACGTCCTGACTTTC. This translates into CASSPMSGANVLTF. J is TRBJ2-6 and V is TRBV6-5; D is unclear. Germline CDR1 MNHEY, CDR2 SVGAGI. Trimming cost V 5 bases and J 1 base, with 6 bases left between them. CDR3 length equals 14 residues.

The V call is TRBV30, the J call TRBJ1-2; a weak D match, TRBD1 (5 bases). The CDR3 has 15 residues. V was trimmed by 3 bases and J by 5 bases, leaving 19 bases between them. CDR1 and CDR2 (germline): GTSNPN, SVGIG (reference sequence). CDR3 residues: CAWSLRNQGVYGYTF. The DNA of the CDR3 is TGTGCCTGGAGCCTCCGCAATCAGGGTGTTTATGGCTACACCTTC. The whole variable domain, filled in from reference TRBV30 and TRBJ1-2, reads SQTIHQWPATLVQPVGSPLSLECTVEGTSNPNLYWYRQAAGRGLQLLFYSVGIGQISSEVPQNLSASRPQDRQFILSSKKLLLSDSGFYLCAWSLRNQGVYGYTFGSGTRLTVV.

The CDR3 protein is CASSTLSGGSYEQYF. The CDR3 region has the DNA TGTGCCAGCAGCACCCTTAGCGGGGGTTCCTACGAGCAGTACTTC. The chain joins TRBV5-4 to TRBJ2-7; 9 bases map to TRBD2. The ends lost 4 bases at V and 1 base at J; junction bases unmatched: 6. This CDR3 has 15 residues. CDR1 is SGHNT and CDR2 is YYREEE in the germline V gene (reference sequence).

This sequence joins TRBV19 and TRBJ1-1, with D unclear. V was shortened by 5 bases and J by 2 bases, with 9 bases between the two germline ends. The CDR3 runs to 13 residues. Germline loops: CDR1 LNHDA, CDR2 SQIVND (reference sequence). CDR3 sequence: CASSGRANTEAFF. The CDR3 coding sequence is TGTGCCAGTAGTGGAAGGGCCAACACTGAAGCTTTCTTT. Full variable domain (outside the CDR3, taken from reference TRBV19 and TRBJ1-1): DGGITQSPKYLFRKEGQNVTLSCEQNLNHDAMYWYRQDPGQGLRLIYYSQIVNDFQKGDIAEGYSVSREKKESFPLTVTSAQKNPTAFYLCASSGRANTEAFFGQGTRLTVV.

V usage is TRBV9 and J usage is TRBJ2-1; 10 positions agree with TRBD2. The CDR3 loop spans 15 amino acids. Unmatched junction bases numbered 4, after V lost 2 bases and J lost 5 bases. CDR1 is SGDLS, CDR2 YYNGEE, per germline. The CDR3 sequence: CASSVLAGADNEQFF. The DNA for the CDR3 is TGTGCCAGCAGCGTTCTAGCGGGGGCGGACAATGAGCAGTTCTTC.

This clone occurred a few times. The genes are TRBV6-1 and TRBJ1-6; D unresolved. V gave up 10 bases and J gave up 6 bases, with 13 bases separating them. Germline V gives CDR1 MNHNS, CDR2 SASEGT. The CDR3 is 13 amino acids. This chain's CDR3 is CATSDGLNSPLHF. In nucleotides, the CDR3 is TGTGCCACCTCGGACGGTCTTAATTCACCCCTCCACTTT.

The V gene is TRBV13, the J gene TRBJ2-3; TRBD2 agrees at 8 bases. Germline lookup yields CDR1 PRHDT and CDR2 FYEKMQ (reference sequence). The CDR3 loop spans 24 amino acids. J gave up 2 bases and V 5 bases, and 33 bases lay outside the gene matches. The CDR3 sequence is CASSSVWTGGPEALLQPLTDTQYF. The CDR3 bases are TGTGCCAGCAGCAGTGTCTGGACGGGGGGGCCTGAGGCCCTCCTGCAACCGCTCACAGATACGCAGTATTTT.

CDR3 coding DNA: TGTGCCAGCAGCTTAGATTTACTAGTCGGGGGCACGAATACGCAGTATTTT. This gives the protein CASSLDLLVGGTNTQYF. V and J are TRBV11-2 and TRBJ2-3; tentatively, D is TRBD1 or TRBD2 (6 bases each). This CDR3 is 17 amino acids long. V shed 0 bases and J shed 7 bases, with 20 bases lying between them. CDR1 is SGHAT, CDR2 FQNNGV, per germline.

In its sample, this clone was seen once. The chain combines TRBV28 with TRBJ1-1; D ambiguous. Germline-derived CDR1 and CDR2 are MDHEN and SYDVKM. The CDR3 loop spans 12 amino acids. V was clipped by 7 bases and J by 2 bases, with 8 bases between them. CDR3 DNA sequence: TGTGCCAGCACGTATAGAAACACTGAAGCTTTCTTT. As protein: CASTYRNTEAFF.

The rearrangement uses TRBV7-3 and TRBJ2-2, with a tentative D call TRBD2 (5 bases). This CDR3 spans 17 amino acids. Between the trimmed V and J ends, which lost 0 bases and 7 bases, there was a span of 18 bases. Germline V gene data show CDR1 as SGHTA and CDR2 as FQGTGA. CDR3 DNA sequence: TGTGCCAGCAGCTTAACGTTGCCCAGAGTCGGGAACGGGGAGCTGTTTTTT. It codes for CASSLTLPRVGNGELFF.